This T cell receptor (beta chain) was sequenced during a study of blood T cell repertoires in COVID-19. V was pared by 2 bases and J by 6 bases, with 0 bases of the junction left unmatched. The germline V gene has CDR1 SGDLS and CDR2 YYNGEE. The CDR3 has 12 amino acids. Using immunoSEQ multiplex PCR, the repertoire was profiled, and TCRdb retains in-frame clones only, with some absent. The sample contains around 500,000 clones, about 88% of which appear only once. The source of this sequence is a woman aged 55-70 years who had recovered from COVID-19. Sequenced sample: PBMCs or T cells enriched from blood (not recorded which). The rearrangement joins TRBV9 to TRBJ1-2, with 8 bases matching TRBD1. The CDR3 protein is CASSVTGDGYTF. The CDR3 DNA reads TGTGCCAGCAGCGTGACAGGGGATGGCTACACCTTC. Supplemented by reference TRBV9 and TRBJ1-2, the full variable domain reads DSGVTQTPKHLITATGQRVTLRCSPRSGDLSVYWYQQSLDQGLQFLIQYYNGEERAKGNILERFSAQQFPDLHSELNLSSLELGDSALYFCASSVTGDGYTFGSGTRLTVV.